One and the same sample provided the 26 T cell receptor beta chains below, sequenced in a study of Graves' ophthalmopathy and Graves' hyperthyroidism. Beta-chain TCR CDR3 regions were amplified from RNA transcripts. RT-PCR in the first round used HTBI primers; a second-round multiplex PCR followed. TCRdb processed the multiplex PCR reads anew with MiXCR; each CDR3 protein has one entry. This table has about 740,000 distinct CDR3 sequences, about 44% appearing once. Source material: peripheral blood. The receptors come from an adult man with Graves' ophthalmopathy.

About this clonotype itself: Given a much more abundant clone one base away, this may be a read error. The chain joins TRBV5-1 to TRBJ1-4; no reliable D call. Looked up from germline, CDR1 is SGHRS and CDR2 is YFSETQ. Trimming took 1 base from V and 8 from J, leaving 9 bases between them. The CDR3 extends over 13 amino acids. CDR3 protein: CASSLRQEEKLFF. The DNA for the CDR3 is TGCGCCAGCAGCTTGAGGCAGGAAGAAAAACTGTTTTTT.

This clonotype has only a few counts. The rearrangement links TRBV12-3 or TRBV12-4 to TRBJ2-5, with 8 bases identical to TRBD2. V dropped 4 bases and J dropped 4; count of bases not matched to a gene: 8. This CDR3 comprises 15 residues. CDR3 in DNA: TGTGCCAGCAGTTCGAGAAGCGGGAGTATAGAGACCCAGTACTTC. This gives the protein CASSSRSGSIETQYF.

This clonotype was recorded many times. The chain joins TRBV15 to TRBJ1-1; D call uncertain. This CDR3 comprises 13 residues. Trimming took 6 bases from V and 1 from J, leaving 9 bases between them. Germline V gene data show CDR1 as LNHNV and CDR2 as YYDKDF (reference sequence). The CDR3 is CATSRRGNTEAFF. In DNA form, the CDR3 reads TGTGCCACCAGTAGGCGAGGGAACACTGAAGCTTTCTTT.

A note on this clonotype: One end of the junction fails to match germline, which may point to a read error. The chain couples TRBV9 to TRBJ1-1; no clear D gene. Germline assignment: CDR1 SGDLS and CDR2 YYNGEE. This CDR3 region has 14 residues. This CDR3 reads CASSLVPGSTEAFF. CDR3 coding DNA: TGCGCCAGCAGCTTGGTTCCGGGTAGCACTGAAGCTTTCTTT.

The gene calls are TRBV20-1 and TRBJ2-5, with D perhaps matching TRBD2 (6 bases). The CDR3 contains 16 residues. V was shortened by 5 bases and J by 1 base, with 20 bases between the two germline ends. Germline CDR1 is DFQATT and CDR2 is SNEGSKA (reference sequence). CDR3 sequence: CSAPQLAAGFQETQYF. The CDR3 DNA reads as TGCAGTGCTCCCCAGTTGGCAGCGGGCTTCCAAGAGACCCAGTACTTC.

This clonotype was seen at least ten times. V and J are TRBV2 and TRBJ1-1, with D uncertain. The CDR3 length is 12 residues. Germline CDR1 and CDR2: SNHLY and FYNNEI. Trimming shortened V by 5 bases and J by 5 bases, and 9 bases separated the two germline ends. The CDR3 DNA reads TGTGCCAGCAGTAGAGGTGTGACTGAAGCTTTCTTT. It encodes CASSRGVTEAFF.

This clonotype occurred many times. The chain carries TRBV7-9 and TRBJ1-4, with D unresolved. The CDR3 loop spans 13 amino acids. V gave up 3 bases and J gave up 5 bases, with 7 bases separating them. Germline V gene data show CDR1 as SEHNR and CDR2 as FQNEAQ (reference sequence). DNA of the CDR3: TGTGCCAGCAGCTTTTTCGGAAATGAAAAACTGTTTTTT. Translated: CASSFFGNEKLFF.

In regard to this clonotype: The germline gene is not matched at one end of the junction; a read error may be the cause. The rearrangement joins TRBV10-2 to TRBJ2-7; TRBD1 aligns across 10 bases. CDR3 length: 13 residues. CDR1 is WSHSY and CDR2 is SAAADI in the germline V gene. The CDR3 DNA sequence: TGTGCCAGCAGTTACTCCAGGGACAGGGGAAAATACTTC. It specifies CASSYSRDRGKYF.

This clonotype was observed a handful of times. The V call is TRBV6-6, the J call TRBJ1-1; maybe TRBD1 (5 bases). The CDR3 totals 16 residues. CDR1 and CDR2 from the germline V gene are MNHNY and SVGAGI (reference sequence). Between the trimmed V and J ends, which lost 2 bases and 1 base, there was a span of 14 bases. The CDR3 protein is CASSYLPRTSNTEAFF. DNA for the CDR3: TGTGCCAGCAGTTACCTTCCGCGGACATCGAACACTGAAGCTTTCTTT.

This clonotype was observed a single time. V is TRBV2 and J is TRBJ2-2, with 7 bases aligning to TRBD2. The CDR3 has 14 residues. Germline CDR1 reads SNHLY; CDR2 reads FYNNEI. Trimming at V came to 7 bases and at J to 2 bases, leaving 4 bases not matched to a gene. As DNA, the CDR3 is TGTGCCAGCATGCCTAGCGGAAACACCGGGGAGCTGTTTTTT. This codes for CASMPSGNTGELFF.

This clonotype was found a few times. V usage is TRBV20-1 and J usage is TRBJ2-6, with D unresolved. The germline CDR1 and CDR2 sequences are DFQATT and SNEGSKA (reference sequence). This CDR3 comprises 13 residues. V was shortened by 5 bases and J by 1 base, with 6 bases between the two germline ends. The CDR3 protein is CSAPLSGANVLTF. The CDR3 DNA reads TGCAGTGCTCCATTATCTGGGGCCAACGTCCTGACTTTC.

Concerning this clonotype itself: This may arise from a read error, as a much more abundant clone is one base away. The V and J genes are TRBV10-2 and TRBJ2-7; 9 nucleotides line up with TRBD1. Germline loops: CDR1 WSHSY, CDR2 SAAADI. This CDR3 is built from 14 residues. The CDR3 coding sequence is TGTGCCAGCAGCTCGACAGGGGGAACCTACGAGCAGTGCTTC. Protein: CASSSTGGTYEQCF.

The rearrangement links TRBV6-1 to TRBJ2-5; 9 bases align to TRBD2. V dropped 11 bases and J dropped 5; count of bases not matched to a gene: 9. Germline CDR1 is MNHNS and CDR2 is SASEGT. CDR3 length: 13 amino acids. The CDR3 region is CAGQKRGVETQYF. The CDR3 region has the DNA TGTGCCGGCCAGAAGCGGGGGGTTGAGACCCAGTACTTC.

The rearrangement links TRBV12-3 or TRBV12-4 to TRBJ2-5; D is possibly TRBD2 (6 bases). Trimming took off 10 bases at V and 0 bases at J, with 12 bases between the two ends. The length of the CDR3 is 13 residues. DNA of the CDR3: TGTGCCAACACCAGGACTAACCAAGAGACCCAGTACTTC. This gives the protein CANTRTNQETQYF.

This clonotype was seen only once. The rearrangement uses TRBV20-1 and TRBJ2-2, with TRBD2 matching 10 bases. The germline V gene encodes CDR1 DFQATT and CDR2 SNEGSKA (reference sequence). The CDR3 is 14 residues long. The junction had 6 bases not matched to a gene; V was cut back by 6 bases and J by 5 bases. The CDR3 protein is CSAIAGGFTGELFF. CDR3 DNA: TGCAGTGCCATAGCGGGGGGATTTACCGGGGAGCTGTTTTTT.

The chain carries TRBV7-8 and TRBJ1-6; D may be TRBD1 (5 bases). Germline V gene data show CDR1 as SGHVS and CDR2 as FQNEAQ. Deletions cut 3 bases from V and 10 bases from J, with 22 bases between. There are 17 residues in the CDR3. Here the CDR3 reads CASSFGATRGIGSPLHF. Written as DNA, the CDR3 is TGTGCCAGCAGCTTTGGGGCGACGAGGGGCATCGGATCACCCCTCCACTTT.

This clonotype was detected many times. The V call is TRBV14, the J call TRBJ2-7; no clear D gene. Germline values: CDR1 SGHDN, CDR2 FVKESK. There are 14 residues in the CDR3. The V gene lost 1 base and the J gene lost 2 bases, with 9 bases spanning the gap. CDR3 residues: CASSQGAGAYEQYF. The CDR3, as DNA: TGTGCCAGCAGCCAAGGGGCTGGGGCCTACGAGCAGTACTTC.

The chain joins TRBV19 to TRBJ2-5, with D perhaps TRBD1 or TRBD2 (6 bases each). The CDR3 runs to 16 residues. Germline V CDR1 and CDR2: LNHDA, SQIVND (reference sequence). V lost 5 bases and J 6 bases, leaving 22 bases between the germline ends. CDR3: CASSEGGDIIRKTQYF. CDR3 nucleotide sequence: TGTGCCAGTAGTGAAGGCGGGGACATTATCAGAAAGACCCAGTACTTC.

The chain combines TRBV30 with TRBJ1-6; D ambiguous. CDR3 length: 12 residues. Germline CDR1 is GTSNPN and CDR2 is SVGIG (reference sequence). V dropped 4 bases and J dropped 8 bases, with 9 bases sitting between them. The CDR3 DNA is TGTGCCTGGAATGCCGCATATTCACCCCTCCACTTT. Protein: CAWNAAYSPLHF.

This clonotype was counted between two and nine times. DNA of the CDR3: TGTGCCAGCAGCTTAAACTCGGTGGCAGGGTGGAAGACCCAGTACTTC. As protein: CASSLNSVAGWKTQYF. The J gene is TRBJ2-5, the V gene TRBV7-2; D is possibly TRBD1 (5 bases). V was clipped by 2 bases and J by 6 bases, with 19 bases between them. Germline V gene lookup returns CDR1 SGHTA and CDR2 FQGNSA. The CDR3 sequence is 16 residues long.

The rearrangement links TRBV6-5 to TRBJ1-4; D is unresolved. In germline, CDR1 is MNHEY, CDR2 SVGAGI. Trimming left V 2 bases short and J 4 bases short, with 5 bases between. CDR3 length equals 13 residues. DNA of the CDR3: TGTGCCAGCAGTTACAGGAATAATGAAAAACTGTTTTTT. Amino acid sequence: CASSYRNNEKLFF.

The chain carries TRBV15 and TRBJ1-2; D unresolved. The CDR3 extends over 12 amino acids. V was shortened by 4 bases and J by 8 bases, with 11 bases between the two germline ends. Germline V gene data show CDR1 as LNHNV and CDR2 as YYDKDF (reference sequence). The CDR3 nucleotides are TGTGCCACCAGCACAGGAGAGTCCGGCTACACCTTC. This translates into CATSTGESGYTF.

In this sample, this clonotype turned up many times. The V gene is TRBV20-1, the J gene TRBJ2-5; 8 bases map to TRBD2. The CDR3 is 13 amino acids. J was trimmed by 5 bases and V by 6 bases; bases with no gene match: 8. CDR1 is DFQATT and CDR2 is SNEGSKA in the germline V gene (reference sequence). This CDR3 reads CSAHRPSGETQYF. DNA of the CDR3: TGCAGTGCCCACCGTCCTAGCGGGGAGACCCAGTACTTC.

The table lists this clonotype with a few counts. This chain joins TRBV6-5 and TRBJ2-7, with 8 bases lining up with TRBD2. V lost 6 bases to trimming and J lost 5 bases; unmatched junction nucleotides: 6. The CDR3 loop spans 13 amino acids. Germline-derived CDR1 and CDR2 are MNHEY and SVGAGI. The CDR3 loop reads CASSRGGKDEQYF. CDR3 nucleotides: TGTGCCAGCAGCCGCGGGGGGAAGGACGAGCAGTACTTC.

The rearrangement links TRBV2 to TRBJ2-5, with D possibly being TRBD1 (6 bases). CDR1 and CDR2 from the germline V gene are SNHLY and FYNNEI. V lost 6 bases and J 1 base, leaving 15 bases between the germline ends. This CDR3 has 15 amino acids. CDR3 nucleotide sequence: TGTGCCAGCAGCCAGTCTTGGACAGCCCAAGAGACCCAGTACTTC. This codes for CASSQSWTAQETQYF.

The chain links TRBV25-1 to TRBJ2-2, with D maybe TRBD1 (5 bases). The CDR3 consists of 12 residues. The V gene lost 6 bases and the J gene lost 10 bases, with 12 bases spanning the gap. Germline CDR1 MGHDK, CDR2 SYGVNS. CDR3 coding DNA: TGTGCCAGCAGCCATCAGGGTCAGGAGCTGTTTTTT. Its translation: CASSHQGQELFF.